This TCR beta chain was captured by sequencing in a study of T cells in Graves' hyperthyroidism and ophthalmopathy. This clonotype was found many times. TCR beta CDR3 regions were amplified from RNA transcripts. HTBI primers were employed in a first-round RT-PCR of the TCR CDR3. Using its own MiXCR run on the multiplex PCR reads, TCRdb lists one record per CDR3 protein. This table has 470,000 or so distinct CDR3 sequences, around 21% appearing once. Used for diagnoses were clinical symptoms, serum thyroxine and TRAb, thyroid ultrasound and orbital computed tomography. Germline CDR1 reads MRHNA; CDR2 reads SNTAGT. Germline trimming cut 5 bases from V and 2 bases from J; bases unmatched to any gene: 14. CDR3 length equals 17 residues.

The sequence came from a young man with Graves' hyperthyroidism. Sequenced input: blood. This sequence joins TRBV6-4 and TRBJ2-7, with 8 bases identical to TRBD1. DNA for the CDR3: TGTGCCAGCAGTCGTACCTGGGACAGGCAGACTCCCTACGAGCAGTACTTC. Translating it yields CASSRTWDRQTPYEQYF.